This paragraph covers one T cell receptor beta chain sequence. Sorted subsets were amplified in replicate PCRs using 200 ng DNA, some 31,000 T cell genomes. TCRdb's table, derived via immunoSEQ multiplex PCR, lists solely in-frame clones and lacks some. This table has just over 2,000,000 clones, 85% to 95% appearing once. The sample originates from a study of shared clonotypes between healthy human individuals. CD4+ cell separation produced CD45RA+ naive and CD45RA-negative memory subsets. Germline CDR1 reads LNHDA; CDR2 reads SQIVND (reference sequence). The CDR3 has 14 residues. Between the trimmed V and J ends, which lost 0 bases and 7 bases, there was a span of 10 bases.

The TCR comes from a man in his late teens or twenties in good health. This sequence joins TRBV19 and TRBJ1-5; D is ambiguous. Sequencing was done on a sample of naive CD4+ T cells sorted from blood. This sample's subset: CD45RA+ positively selected. Written as DNA, the CDR3 is TGTGCCAGTAGTATAGAGGGCGCCGGCCAGCCCCAGCATTTT. This gives the protein CASSIEGAGQPQHF.